The clone carrying this T cell receptor (beta chain) was detected only once. Repertoires were generated with immunoSEQ multiplex PCR, while TCRdb's copy carries only in-frame clones and drops some. The data show about 14,000 clones, more than 70% seen once. This sample is part of a study of blood T cell repertoires in COVID-19. As for the study in general: Samples taken during acute and convalescent COVID-19 were collected in the United States, Italy and Spain. T cells, B-cell-depleted T cells, or PBMCs provided the cDNA or gDNA that served as material.

Trimming cost V 0 bases and J 4 bases, with 10 bases left between them. There are 15 residues in the CDR3. Germline V gene sequence: CDR1 LGHNA, CDR2 YSLEER. The sample taken for sequencing was peripheral blood. The clonotype comes from a man between 65 and 85 years old with acute or convalescent COVID-19. The genes are TRBV4-3 and TRBJ2-1; no firm D call. The CDR3 protein is CASSQETYLYNEQFF. DNA for the CDR3: TGCGCCAGCAGCCAAGAGACTTATCTGTACAATGAGCAGTTCTTC.